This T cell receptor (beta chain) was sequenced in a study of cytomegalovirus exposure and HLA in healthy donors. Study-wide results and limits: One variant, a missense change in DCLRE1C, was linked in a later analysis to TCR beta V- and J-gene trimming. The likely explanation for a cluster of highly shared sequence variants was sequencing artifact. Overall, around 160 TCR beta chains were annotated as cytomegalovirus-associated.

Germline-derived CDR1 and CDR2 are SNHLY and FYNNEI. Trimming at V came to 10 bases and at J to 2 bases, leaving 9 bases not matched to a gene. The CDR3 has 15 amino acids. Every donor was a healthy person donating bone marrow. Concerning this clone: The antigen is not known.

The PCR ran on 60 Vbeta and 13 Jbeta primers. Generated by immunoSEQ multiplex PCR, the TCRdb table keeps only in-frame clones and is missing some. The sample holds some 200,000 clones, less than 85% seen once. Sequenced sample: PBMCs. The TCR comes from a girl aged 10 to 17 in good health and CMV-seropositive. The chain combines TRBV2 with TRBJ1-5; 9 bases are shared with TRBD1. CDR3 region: CATPRDRVGNQPQHF. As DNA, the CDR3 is TGTGCCACCCCCAGGGACAGGGTGGGCAATCAGCCCCAGCATTTT.